This TCR beta chain is drawn from a study of spatial heterogeneity in lung cancer. This clonotype was seen repeatedly, ten times or more. Stated time point: sample taken at primary tumor resection. CDR1 is MNHEY, CDR2 SVGAGI, per germline. The CDR3 sequence is 14 residues long. Trimming took off 4 bases at V and 3 bases at J, with 9 bases between the two ends. TCRdb recomputed calls from the 5' RACE reads with MiXCR, one row per CDR3 protein. There are about 38,000 distinct CDR3 sequences in the sample; approximately 7.5% occur only once, and 25% to 35% lies in the top ten. The rearrangement joins TRBV6-5 to TRBJ1-4; D unclear. The starting material was PBMCs, obtained at surgery. This TCR came from a male donor with early-stage non-small cell lung cancer. CDR3 coding DNA: TGTGCCAGCAGTTTCGTAGGTGCTAATGAAAAACTGTTTTTT. Translated, it gives CASSFVGANEKLFF.